This T cell receptor beta chain was captured in a study of shared clonotypes between healthy human individuals. Study-wide results and caveats: Clonotypes which were not shared had lower generation probabilities than clonotypes that all four donors shared.

Produced via immunoSEQ multiplex PCR; TCRdb's table is partial and in-frame only. The sample records 2 million to 2.5 million clones, under 97% being singletons. Germline loops: CDR1 SGHAT, CDR2 FQNNGV. V gave up 1 base and J gave up 7 bases, with 14 bases separating them. The length of the CDR3 is 15 residues. A word on this clone: The target antigen is unknown.

V and J are TRBV11-2 and TRBJ2-1; D gene unclear. Sequencing input: naive CD4+ T cells sorted from blood. Indicated subset: CD45RA+ positively selected. This clonotype was sampled from a man aged 18 to 29 in good health. The CDR3, as DNA: TGTGCCAGCAGCTTAGTGTTGTTGGATTTGAATGAGCAGTTCTTC. It codes for CASSLVLLDLNEQFF.